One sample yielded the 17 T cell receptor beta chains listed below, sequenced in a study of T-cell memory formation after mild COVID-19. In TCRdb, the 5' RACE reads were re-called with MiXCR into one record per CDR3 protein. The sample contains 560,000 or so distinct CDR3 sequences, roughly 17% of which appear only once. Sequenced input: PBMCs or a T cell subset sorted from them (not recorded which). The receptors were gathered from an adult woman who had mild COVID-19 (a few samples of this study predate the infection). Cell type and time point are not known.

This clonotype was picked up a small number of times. This CDR3 is CATSRVLLGSAYEQYF. CDR3 nucleotides: TGTGCCACCAGCAGAGTCCTCCTTGGGAGTGCCTACGAGCAGTACTTC. V is TRBV15 and J is TRBJ2-7, with a weak D call TRBD2 (5 bases). Per the germline V gene, CDR1 is LNHNV and CDR2 is YYDKDF (reference sequence). The CDR3 contains 16 residues. V lost 1 base to trimming and J lost 2 bases, with 15 bases between them.

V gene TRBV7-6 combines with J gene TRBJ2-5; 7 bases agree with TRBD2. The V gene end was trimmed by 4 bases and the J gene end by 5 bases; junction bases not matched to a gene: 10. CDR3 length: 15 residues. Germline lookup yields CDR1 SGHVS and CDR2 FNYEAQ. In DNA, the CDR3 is TGTGCCAGCAGCTCCTCAGCGGGGACCATGGAGACCCAGTACTTC. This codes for CASSSSAGTMETQYF.

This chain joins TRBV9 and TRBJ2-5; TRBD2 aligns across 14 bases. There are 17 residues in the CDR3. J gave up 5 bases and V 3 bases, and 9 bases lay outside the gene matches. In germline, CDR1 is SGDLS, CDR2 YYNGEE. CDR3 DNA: TGTGCCAGCAGCGCAATAGGACTAGCGGGAGGTGATGAGACCCAGTACTTC. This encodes CASSAIGLAGGDETQYF.

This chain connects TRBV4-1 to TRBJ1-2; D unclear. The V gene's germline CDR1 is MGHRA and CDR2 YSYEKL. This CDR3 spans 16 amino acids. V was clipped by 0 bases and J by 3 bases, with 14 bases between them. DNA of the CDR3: TGCGCCAGCAGCCAAGATTTATCTCAGCAGTACTATGGCTACACCTTC. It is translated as CASSQDLSQQYYGYTF.

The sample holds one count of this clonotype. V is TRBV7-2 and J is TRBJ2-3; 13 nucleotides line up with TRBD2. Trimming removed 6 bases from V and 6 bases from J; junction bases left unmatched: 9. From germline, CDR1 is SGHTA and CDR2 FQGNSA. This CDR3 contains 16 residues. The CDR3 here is CASSRTSGGASDTQYF. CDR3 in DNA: TGTGCCAGCAGTCGTACTAGCGGGGGGGCAAGTGATACGCAGTATTTT.

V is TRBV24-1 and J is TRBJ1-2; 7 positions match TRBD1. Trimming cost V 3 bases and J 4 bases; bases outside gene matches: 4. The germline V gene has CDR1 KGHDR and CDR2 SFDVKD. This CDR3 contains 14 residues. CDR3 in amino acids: CATSDRQGGYGYTF. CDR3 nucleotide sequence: TGTGCCACCAGTGATCGACAGGGAGGCTATGGCTACACCTTC.

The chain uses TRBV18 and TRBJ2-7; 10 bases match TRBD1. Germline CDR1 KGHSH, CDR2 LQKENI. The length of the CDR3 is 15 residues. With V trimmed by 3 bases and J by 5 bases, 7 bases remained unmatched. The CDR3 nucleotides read TGTGCCAGCTCACCCCCCGGGACAGGGGACCACGAGCAGTACTTC. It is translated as CASSPPGTGDHEQYF.

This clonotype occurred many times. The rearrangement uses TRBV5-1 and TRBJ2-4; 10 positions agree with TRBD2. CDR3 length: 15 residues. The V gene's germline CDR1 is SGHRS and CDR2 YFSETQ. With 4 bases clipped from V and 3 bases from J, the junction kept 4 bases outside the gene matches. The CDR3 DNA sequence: TGCGCCAGCAGCGTAGCGGGAGGCGGCAAAAACATTCAGTACTTC. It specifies CASSVAGGGKNIQYF.

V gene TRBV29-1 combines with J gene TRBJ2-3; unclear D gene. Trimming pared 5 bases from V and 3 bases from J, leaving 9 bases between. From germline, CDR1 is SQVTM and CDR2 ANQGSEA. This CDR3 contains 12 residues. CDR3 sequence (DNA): TGCAGCGTTATCCTGGGTACAGATACGCAGTATTTT. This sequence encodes CSVILGTDTQYF.

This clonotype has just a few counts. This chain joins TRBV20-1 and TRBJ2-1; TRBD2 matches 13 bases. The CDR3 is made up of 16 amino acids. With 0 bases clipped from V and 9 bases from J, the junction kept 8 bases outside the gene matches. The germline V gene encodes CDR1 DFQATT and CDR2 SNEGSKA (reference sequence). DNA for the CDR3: TGCAGTGCTAGAGATCCACTAGCGGGAGGGCCAAGTGAGCAGTTCTTC. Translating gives CSARDPLAGGPSEQFF.

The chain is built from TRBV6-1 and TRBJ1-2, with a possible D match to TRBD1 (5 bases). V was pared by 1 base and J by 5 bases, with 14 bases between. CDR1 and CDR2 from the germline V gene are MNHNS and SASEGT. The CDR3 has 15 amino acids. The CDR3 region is CASSEVLAGGYGYTF. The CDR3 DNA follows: TGTGCCAGCAGTGAAGTTTTGGCGGGGGGGTATGGCTACACCTTC.

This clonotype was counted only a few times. The CDR3 protein is CATSEPGARPNQPQHF. DNA for the CDR3: TGTGCCACCAGTGAACCCGGGGCTCGTCCTAATCAGCCCCAGCATTTT. The chain recombines TRBV24-1 with TRBJ1-5; weak D call: TRBD1 (5 bases). The CDR3 runs to 16 residues. Germline lookup yields CDR1 KGHDR and CDR2 SFDVKD. V was shortened by 4 bases and J by 4 bases, with 16 bases between the two germline ends.

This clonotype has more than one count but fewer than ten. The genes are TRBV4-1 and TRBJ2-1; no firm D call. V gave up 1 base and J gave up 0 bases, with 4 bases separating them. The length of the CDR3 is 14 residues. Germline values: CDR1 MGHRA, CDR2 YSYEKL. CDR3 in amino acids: CASSQAFSYNEQFF. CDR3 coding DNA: TGCGCCAGCAGCCAAGCATTCTCCTACAATGAGCAGTTCTTC.

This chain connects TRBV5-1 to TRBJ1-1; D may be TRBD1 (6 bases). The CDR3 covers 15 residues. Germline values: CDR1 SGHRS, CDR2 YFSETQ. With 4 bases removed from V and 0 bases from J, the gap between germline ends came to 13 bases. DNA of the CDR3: TGCGCCAGCAGCCCGGGGGCCTTTATGAACACTGAAGCTTTCTTT. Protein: CASSPGAFMNTEAFF. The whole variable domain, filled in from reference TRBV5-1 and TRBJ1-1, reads KAGVTQTPRYLIKTRGQQVTLSCSPISGHRSVSWYQQTPGQGLQFLFEYFSETQRNKGNFPGRFSGRQFSNSRSEMNVSTLELGDSALYLCASSPGAFMNTEAFFGQGTRLTVV.

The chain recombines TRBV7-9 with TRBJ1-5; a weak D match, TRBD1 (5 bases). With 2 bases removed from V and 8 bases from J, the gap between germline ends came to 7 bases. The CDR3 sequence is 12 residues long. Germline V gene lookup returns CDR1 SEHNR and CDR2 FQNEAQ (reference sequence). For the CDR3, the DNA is TGTGCCAGCAGCTTATGGGGCGAGCCCCAGCATTTT. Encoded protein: CASSLWGEPQHF. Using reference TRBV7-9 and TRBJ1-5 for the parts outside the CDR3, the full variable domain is DTGVSQNPRHKITKRGQNVTFRCDPISEHNRLYWYRQTLGQGPEFLTYFQNEAQLEKSRLLSDRFSAERPKGSFSTLEIQRTEQGDSAMYLCASSLWGEPQHFGDGTRLSIL.

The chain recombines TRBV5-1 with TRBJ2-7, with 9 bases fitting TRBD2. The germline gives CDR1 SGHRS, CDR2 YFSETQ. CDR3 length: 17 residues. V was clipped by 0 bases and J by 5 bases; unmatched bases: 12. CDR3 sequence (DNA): TGCGCCAGCAGCTTGGCCGTCTTGGGACTAGCTTTTAACGAGCAGTACTTC. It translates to CASSLAVLGLAFNEQYF. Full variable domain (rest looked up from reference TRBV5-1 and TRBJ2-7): KAGVTQTPRYLIKTRGQQVTLSCSPISGHRSVSWYQQTPGQGLQFLFEYFSETQRNKGNFPGRFSGRQFSNSRSEMNVSTLELGDSALYLCASSLAVLGLAFNEQYFGPGTRLTVT.

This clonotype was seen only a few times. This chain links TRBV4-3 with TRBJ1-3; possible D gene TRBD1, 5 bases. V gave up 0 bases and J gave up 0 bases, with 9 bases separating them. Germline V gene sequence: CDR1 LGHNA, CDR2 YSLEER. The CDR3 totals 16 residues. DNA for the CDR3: TGCGCCAGCAGCCAAGAGGGACGGAGCTCTGGAAACACCATATATTTT. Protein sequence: CASSQEGRSSGNTIYF.